The clone carrying this TCR beta chain was detected only a few times. Trimming removed 4 bases from V and 10 bases from J; junction bases left unmatched: 7. This CDR3 region has 14 residues. Looked up from germline, CDR1 is SGHRS and CDR2 is YFSETQ. MiXCR was run by TCRdb on the PCR reads, yielding one entry per CDR3 protein. The sample holds around 15,000 distinct CDR3 sequences; around 45% are singletons and the top ten take 15% to 20%. The data belong to a study of CD4 and CD8 cells across lung adenocarcinoma regions. The sequence was obtained from a male donor with lung adenocarcinoma. The CD4 and CD8 labels of this study may be unreliable. Sequenced input: CD4+ T cells from the center of a lung tumor. The chain carries TRBV5-1 and TRBJ1-6, with 8 positions matching TRBD1. The CDR3 loop reads CASSPADRVSPLHF. The CDR3 region has the DNA TGCGCCAGCAGCCCCGCGGACAGGGTCTCACCCCTCCACTTT.